Here is one TCR beta chain with its context. As yet, its antigen is unknown. The data derive from a study of shared clonotypes between healthy human individuals. Overall study: The composition of the donors was a couple of women and a few men aged 18 to 49. Findings and limits, study-wide: Generation probability values for non-shared clonotypes were lower than those for clonotypes shared by all four donors.

On sorted subsets, replicate PCRs used approximately 190 ng DNA, or around 30,000 T cell genomes. In the source study's methods: ImmunoSEQ sequences covered only the junction and lacked quality scores; filtering therefore differed. Data came from immunoSEQ multiplex PCR; TCRdb stores just in-frame clones and leaves some out. From that table come the V and J calls and clone size; the DNA was used to work out D and trimming. The profile shows 2 million to 2.5 million clones, 85% to 95% of them singletons. The germline gives CDR1 MDHEN, CDR2 SYDVKM. The CDR3 has 14 residues. V shed 6 bases and J shed 5 bases, with 17 bases lying between them.

The chain employs TRBV28 and TRBJ2-7; tentatively, D is TRBD2 (7 bases). The sample comprised naive CD4+ T cells from PBMCs. Subset of the sample: CD45RA+ positively selected. This clonotype originated in a man between 18 and 29 years old in good health. Some clones in this sample may be carry-over from other donors' samples. CDR3 coding DNA: TGTGCCAGCAGACTAGGGGGGGGGCTGGACGAGCAGTACTTC. This gives the protein CASRLGGGLDEQYF. Looking up the rest from reference TRBV28 and TRBJ2-7 gives the full variable domain: DVKVTQSSRYLVKRTGEKVFLECVQDMDHENMFWYRQDPGLGLRLIYFSYDVKMKEKGDIPEGYSVSREKKERFSLILESASTNQTSMYLCASRLGGGLDEQYFGPGTRLTVT.